These 7 T cell receptor beta chains were sequenced from one sample in a study of cytomegalovirus exposure and HLA in healthy donors. Primers: 60 Vbeta forward and 13 Jbeta reverse. Some clones are missing from TCRdb's copy, which holds only in-frame ones; the method was immunoSEQ multiplex PCR. Here the sample spans under 300,000 clones, around 81% being singletons. Sequenced sample: PBMCs. The receptors shown here come from a woman aged 60-75 years in good health and CMV-seropositive.

The chain couples TRBV2 to TRBJ1-2; no clear D gene. The CDR3 contains 13 residues. Germline-derived CDR1 and CDR2 are SNHLY and FYNNEI. Between the trimmed V and J ends, which lost 6 bases and 4 bases, there was a span of 12 bases. The CDR3 spells CASRPFRGYGYTF. The CDR3, as DNA: TGTGCCAGCAGGCCTTTTCGGGGCTATGGCTACACCTTC.

In nucleotides, the CDR3 is TGTGCCACCAGTCAATTAGGGCGGGATAGCACAGATACGCAGTATTTT. Protein sequence: CATSQLGRDSTDTQYF. The chain carries TRBV15 and TRBJ2-3; D may be TRBD2 (6 bases). Germline lookup yields CDR1 LNHNV and CDR2 YYDKDF (reference sequence). The CDR3 spans 16 residues. Trimming shortened V by 6 bases and J by 0 bases, and 16 bases separated the two germline ends. Combining the CDR3 with reference TRBV15 and TRBJ2-3 gives the whole variable domain DAMVIQNPRYQVTQFGKPVTLSCSQTLNHNVMYWYQQKSSQAPKLLFHYYDKDFNNEADTPDNFQSRRPNTSFCFLDIRSPGLGDTAMYLCATSQLGRDSTDTQYFGPGTRLTVL.

This rearrangement joins TRBV5-1 to TRBJ2-3; TRBD2 aligns across 11 bases. After removal of 2 bases from V and 3 bases from J, the junction contained 2 bases not matched to a gene. CDR1 and CDR2 (germline): SGHRS, YFSETQ. This CDR3 comprises 15 residues. The CDR3: CASSLRTSGTDTQYF. CDR3 bases: TGCGCCAGCAGCTTAAGGACTAGCGGGACAGATACGCAGTATTTT.

This clone was counted a single time. The chain couples TRBV19 to TRBJ1-5; D is ambiguous. The CDR3 sequence is 13 residues long. The germline gives CDR1 LNHDA, CDR2 SQIVND (reference sequence). The ends were cut back, 5 bases at V and 4 bases at J, with 9 bases in the middle. This CDR3 reads CASSRDGNQPQHF. The DNA for the CDR3 is TGTGCCAGTAGTCGGGATGGTAATCAGCCCCAGCATTTT. The full variable domain, with the rest looked up from reference TRBV19 and TRBJ1-5, is DGGITQSPKYLFRKEGQNVTLSCEQNLNHDAMYWYRQDPGQGLRLIYYSQIVNDFQKGDIAEGYSVSREKKESFPLTVTSAQKNPTAFYLCASSRDGNQPQHFGDGTRLSIL.

The rearrangement links TRBV11-2 to TRBJ2-7; 10 bases are shared with TRBD2. The CDR3 spans 16 residues. Germline values: CDR1 SGHAT, CDR2 FQNNGV. Unmatched junction bases numbered 8, after V lost 4 bases and J lost 2 bases. The CDR3 sequence: CASSSWTSGNPYEQYF. CDR3 nucleotides: TGTGCCAGCAGCTCGTGGACTAGCGGCAACCCCTACGAGCAGTACTTC.

V usage is TRBV5-8 and J usage is TRBJ2-7, with TRBD1 matching over 10 bases. The germline CDR1 and CDR2 sequences are SGHTS and YDEGEE. This CDR3 has 16 amino acids. Trimming cost V 0 bases and J 3 bases; bases outside gene matches: 6. The CDR3 DNA is TGTGCCAGCAGCTTGGCCCCGACAGGGGGCATCTACGAGCAGTACTTC. It specifies CASSLAPTGGIYEQYF.

On this clone: This same CDR3 is encoded by further DNA sequences in the sample. The rearrangement uses TRBV15 and TRBJ1-4, with 7 bases that match TRBD1. This CDR3 comprises 15 residues. CDR1 is LNHNV and CDR2 is YYDKDF in the germline V gene (reference sequence). After removal of 2 bases from V and 1 base from J, the junction contained 1 base not matched to a gene. Here the CDR3 reads CATSRRQGTNEKLFF. The CDR3 DNA sequence: TGTGCCACCAGCAGACGACAGGGAACTAATGAAAAACTGTTTTTT.